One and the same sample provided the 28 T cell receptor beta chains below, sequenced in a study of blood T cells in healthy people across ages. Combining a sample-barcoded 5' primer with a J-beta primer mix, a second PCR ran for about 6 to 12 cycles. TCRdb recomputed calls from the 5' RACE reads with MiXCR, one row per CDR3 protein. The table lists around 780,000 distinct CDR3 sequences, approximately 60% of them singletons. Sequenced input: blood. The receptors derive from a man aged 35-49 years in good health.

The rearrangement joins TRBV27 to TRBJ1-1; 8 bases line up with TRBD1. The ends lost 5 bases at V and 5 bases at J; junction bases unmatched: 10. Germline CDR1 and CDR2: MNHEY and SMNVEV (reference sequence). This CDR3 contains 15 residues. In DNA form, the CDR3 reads TGTGCCAGCAGTGGTCTCCGACAGGGGAATACTGAAGCTTTCTTT. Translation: CASSGLRQGNTEAFF.

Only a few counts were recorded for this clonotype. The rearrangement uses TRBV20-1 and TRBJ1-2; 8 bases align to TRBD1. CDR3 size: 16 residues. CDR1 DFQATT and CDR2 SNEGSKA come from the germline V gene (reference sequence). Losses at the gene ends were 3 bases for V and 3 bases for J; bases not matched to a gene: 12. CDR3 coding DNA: TGCAGTGCTAGTTTAGACAGGGGATCGATTCACTATGGCTACACCTTC. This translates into CSASLDRGSIHYGYTF.

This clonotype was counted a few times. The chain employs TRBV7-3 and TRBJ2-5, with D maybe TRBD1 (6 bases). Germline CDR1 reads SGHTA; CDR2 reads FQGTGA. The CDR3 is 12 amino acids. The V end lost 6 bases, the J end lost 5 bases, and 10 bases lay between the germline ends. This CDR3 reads CASRGDTETQYF. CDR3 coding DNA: TGTGCCAGCAGGGGGGACACCGAGACCCAGTACTTC.

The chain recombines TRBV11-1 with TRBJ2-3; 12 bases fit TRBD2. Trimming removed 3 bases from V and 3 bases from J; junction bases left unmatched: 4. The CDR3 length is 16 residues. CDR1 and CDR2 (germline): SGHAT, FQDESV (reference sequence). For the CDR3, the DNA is TGTGCCAGCAGCTTCGCAACTAGCGGGGGGACAGATACGCAGTATTTT. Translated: CASSFATSGGTDTQYF.

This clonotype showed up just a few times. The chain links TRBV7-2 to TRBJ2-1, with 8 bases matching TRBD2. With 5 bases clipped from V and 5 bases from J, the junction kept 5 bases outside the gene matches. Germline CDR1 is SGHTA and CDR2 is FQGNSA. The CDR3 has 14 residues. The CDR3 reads CASSQGLGNNEQFF. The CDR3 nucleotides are TGTGCCAGCAGCCAGGGACTAGGTAACAATGAGCAGTTCTTC.

The CDR3 nucleotides read TGTGCCAGCAGCCAAGTCAGAAGTAGCAATGAGCAGTTCTTC. It encodes CASSQVRSSNEQFF. V is TRBV14 and J is TRBJ2-1, with D hard to call. From germline, CDR1 is SGHDN and CDR2 FVKESK. The CDR3 has 14 amino acids. V gave up 1 base and J gave up 6 bases, with 10 bases separating them.

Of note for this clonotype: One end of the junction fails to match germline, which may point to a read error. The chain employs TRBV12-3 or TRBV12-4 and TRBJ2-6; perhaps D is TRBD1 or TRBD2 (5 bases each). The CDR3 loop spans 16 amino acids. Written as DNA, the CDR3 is TGTGCCAGCAGTTCCCCGGGGCACGCTGGGGCCAACGCCCTGACTTTC. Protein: CASSSPGHAGANALTF.

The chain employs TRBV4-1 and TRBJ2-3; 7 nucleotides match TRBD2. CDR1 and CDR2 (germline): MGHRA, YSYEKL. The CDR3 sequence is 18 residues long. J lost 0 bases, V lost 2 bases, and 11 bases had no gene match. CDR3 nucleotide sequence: TGCGCCAGCAGCCAAAGATTCGGCGGGAGCGATAGCACAGATACGCAGTATTTT. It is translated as CASSQRFGGSDSTDTQYF.

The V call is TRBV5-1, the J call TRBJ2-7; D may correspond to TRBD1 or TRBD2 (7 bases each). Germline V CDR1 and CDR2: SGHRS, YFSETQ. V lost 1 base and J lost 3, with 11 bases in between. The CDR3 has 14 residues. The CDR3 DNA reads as TGCGCCAGCAGCTTGACAGGGGAGGGCTACGAGCAGTACTTC. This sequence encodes CASSLTGEGYEQYF.

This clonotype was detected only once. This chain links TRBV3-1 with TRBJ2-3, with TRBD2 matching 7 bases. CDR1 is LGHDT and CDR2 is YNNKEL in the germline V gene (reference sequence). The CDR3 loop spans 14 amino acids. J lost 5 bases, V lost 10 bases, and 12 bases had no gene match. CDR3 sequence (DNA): TGTGCCACTCGAGGGAGGGCGATGGGAGATACGCAGTATTTT. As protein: CATRGRAMGDTQYF.

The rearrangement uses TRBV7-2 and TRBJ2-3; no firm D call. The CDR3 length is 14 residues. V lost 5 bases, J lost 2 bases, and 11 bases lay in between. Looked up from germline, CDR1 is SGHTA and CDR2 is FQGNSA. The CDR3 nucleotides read TGTGCCAGCAGCGTGGACGTATACACAGATACGCAGTATTTT. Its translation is CASSVDVYTDTQYF. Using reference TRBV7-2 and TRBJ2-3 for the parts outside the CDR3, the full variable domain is GAGVSQSPSNKVTEKGKDVELRCDPISGHTALYWYRQSLGQGLEFLIYFQGNSAPDKSGLPSDRFSAERTGGSVSTLTIQRTQQEDSAVYLCASSVDVYTDTQYFGPGTRLTVL.

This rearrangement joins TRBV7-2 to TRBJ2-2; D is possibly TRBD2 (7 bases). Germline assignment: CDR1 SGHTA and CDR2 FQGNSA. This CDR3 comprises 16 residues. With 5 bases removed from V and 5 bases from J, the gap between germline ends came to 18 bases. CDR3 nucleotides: TGTGCCAGCAGCCCTGGACTAGGCCAGGGGACCGGGGAGCTGTTTTTT. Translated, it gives CASSPGLGQGTGELFF. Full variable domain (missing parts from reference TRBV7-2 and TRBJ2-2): GAGVSQSPSNKVTEKGKDVELRCDPISGHTALYWYRQSLGQGLEFLIYFQGNSAPDKSGLPSDRFSAERTGGSVSTLTIQRTQQEDSAVYLCASSPGLGQGTGELFFGEGSRLTVL.

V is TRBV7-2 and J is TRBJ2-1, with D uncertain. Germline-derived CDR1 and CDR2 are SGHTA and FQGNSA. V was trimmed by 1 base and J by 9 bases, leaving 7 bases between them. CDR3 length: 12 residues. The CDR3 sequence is CASSLVFIEQFF. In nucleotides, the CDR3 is TGTGCCAGCAGCTTAGTATTTATTGAGCAGTTCTTC. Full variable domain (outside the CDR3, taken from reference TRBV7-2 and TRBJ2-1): GAGVSQSPSNKVTEKGKDVELRCDPISGHTALYWYRQSLGQGLEFLIYFQGNSAPDKSGLPSDRFSAERTGGSVSTLTIQRTQQEDSAVYLCASSLVFIEQFFGPGTRLTVL.

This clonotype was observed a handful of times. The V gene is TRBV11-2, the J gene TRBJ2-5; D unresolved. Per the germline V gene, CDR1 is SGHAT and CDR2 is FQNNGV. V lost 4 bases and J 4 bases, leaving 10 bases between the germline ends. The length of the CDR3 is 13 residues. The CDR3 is CASSSSGLETQYF. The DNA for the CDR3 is TGTGCCAGCAGCTCATCCGGTTTAGAGACCCAGTACTTC.

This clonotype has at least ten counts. CDR3 DNA sequence: TGTGCCAGCAGCGTAGACAGGGGCGACTATGGCTACACCTTC. This sequence encodes CASSVDRGDYGYTF. This chain uses TRBV12-3 or TRBV12-4 with TRBJ1-2, with 8 nucleotides matching TRBD1. CDR3 size: 14 residues. V dropped 6 bases and J dropped 3; count of bases not matched to a gene: 6.

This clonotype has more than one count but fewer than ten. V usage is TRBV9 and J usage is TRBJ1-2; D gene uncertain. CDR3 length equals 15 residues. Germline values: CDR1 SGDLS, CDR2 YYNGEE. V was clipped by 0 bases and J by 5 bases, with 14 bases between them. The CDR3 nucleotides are TGTGCCAGCAGCGTAGCTACCCACAGCCAGTATGGCTACACCTTC. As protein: CASSVATHSQYGYTF.

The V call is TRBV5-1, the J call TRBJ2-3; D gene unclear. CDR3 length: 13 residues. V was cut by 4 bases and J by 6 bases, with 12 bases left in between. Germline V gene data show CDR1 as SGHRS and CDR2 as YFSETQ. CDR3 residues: CASSPSSGDTQYF. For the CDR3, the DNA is TGCGCCAGCAGCCCCAGCTCGGGTGATACGCAGTATTTT.

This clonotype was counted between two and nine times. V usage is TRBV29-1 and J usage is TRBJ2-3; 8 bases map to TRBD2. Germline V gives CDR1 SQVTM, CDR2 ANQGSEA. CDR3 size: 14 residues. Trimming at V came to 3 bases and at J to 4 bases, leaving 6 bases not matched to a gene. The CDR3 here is CSVETGGHSDTQYF. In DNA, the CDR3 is TGCAGCGTTGAGACGGGAGGGCACTCAGATACGCAGTATTTT.

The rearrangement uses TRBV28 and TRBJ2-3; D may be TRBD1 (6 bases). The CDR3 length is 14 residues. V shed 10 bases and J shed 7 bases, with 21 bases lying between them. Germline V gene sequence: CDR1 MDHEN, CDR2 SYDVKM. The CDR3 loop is CATKGGYGVNTQYF. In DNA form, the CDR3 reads TGTGCCACCAAAGGGGGTTATGGGGTAAATACGCAGTATTTT.

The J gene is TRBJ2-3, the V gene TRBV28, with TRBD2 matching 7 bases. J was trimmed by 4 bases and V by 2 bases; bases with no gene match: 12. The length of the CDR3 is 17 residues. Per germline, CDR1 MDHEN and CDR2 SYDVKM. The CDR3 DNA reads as TGTGCCAGCAGTTTAACGTTCGGCGGGAGTGGTTCAGATACGCAGTATTTT. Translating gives CASSLTFGGSGSDTQYF.

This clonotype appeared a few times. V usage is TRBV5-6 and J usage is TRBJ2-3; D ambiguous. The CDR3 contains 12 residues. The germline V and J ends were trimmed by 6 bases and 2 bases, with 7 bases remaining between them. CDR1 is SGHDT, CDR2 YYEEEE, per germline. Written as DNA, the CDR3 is TGTGCCAGCACCACGAACACAGATACGCAGTATTTT. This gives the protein CASTTNTDTQYF.

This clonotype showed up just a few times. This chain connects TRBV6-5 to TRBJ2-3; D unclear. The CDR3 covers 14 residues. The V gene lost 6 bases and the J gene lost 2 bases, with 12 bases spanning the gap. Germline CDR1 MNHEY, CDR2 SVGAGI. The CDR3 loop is CASRSEQPTDTQYF. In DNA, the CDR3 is TGTGCCAGCAGGAGCGAACAGCCCACAGATACGCAGTATTTT.

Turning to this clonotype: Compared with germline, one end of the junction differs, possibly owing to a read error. As DNA, the CDR3 is TGCGCCAGCAGCCTCGGGTTATTCCGTAATTCACCCCTCCACTTT. Protein product: CASSLGLFRNSPLHF. This sequence joins TRBV7-8 and TRBJ1-6, with D unclear. The CDR3 consists of 15 residues. From germline, CDR1 is SGHVS and CDR2 FQNEAQ.

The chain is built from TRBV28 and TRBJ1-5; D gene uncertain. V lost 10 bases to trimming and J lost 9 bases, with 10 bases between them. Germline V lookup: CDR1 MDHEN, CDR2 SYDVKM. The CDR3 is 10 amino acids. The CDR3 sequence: CATSIRPQHF. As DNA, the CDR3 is TGTGCCACCTCGATAAGGCCCCAGCATTTT.

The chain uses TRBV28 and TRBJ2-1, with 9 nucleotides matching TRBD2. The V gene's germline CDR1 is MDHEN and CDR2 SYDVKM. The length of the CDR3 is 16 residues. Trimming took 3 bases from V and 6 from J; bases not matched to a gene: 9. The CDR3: CASSFVPAGGPNEQFF. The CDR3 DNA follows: TGTGCCAGCAGTTTCGTACCAGCGGGGGGTCCCAATGAGCAGTTCTTC. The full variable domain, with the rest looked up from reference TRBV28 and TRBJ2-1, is DVKVTQSSRYLVKRTGEKVFLECVQDMDHENMFWYRQDPGLGLRLIYFSYDVKMKEKGDIPEGYSVSREKKERFSLILESASTNQTSMYLCASSFVPAGGPNEQFFGPGTRLTVL.

CDR3 bases: TGTGCCAGCAGCCAGCGGCGCAGCACAGATACGCAGTATTTT. Translating gives CASSQRRSTDTQYF. V usage is TRBV7-9 and J usage is TRBJ2-3, with D possibly being TRBD2 (5 bases). In germline, CDR1 is SEHNR, CDR2 FQNEAQ (reference sequence). The CDR3 length is 14 residues. With 5 bases removed from V and 0 bases from J, the gap between germline ends came to 9 bases.

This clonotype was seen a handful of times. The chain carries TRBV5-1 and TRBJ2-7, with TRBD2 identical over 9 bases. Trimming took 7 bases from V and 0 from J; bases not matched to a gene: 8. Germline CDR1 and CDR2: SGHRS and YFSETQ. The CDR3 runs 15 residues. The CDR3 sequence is CASSVGLASSYEQYF. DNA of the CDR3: TGCGCCAGCTCGGTCGGACTAGCGAGCTCCTACGAGCAGTACTTC.

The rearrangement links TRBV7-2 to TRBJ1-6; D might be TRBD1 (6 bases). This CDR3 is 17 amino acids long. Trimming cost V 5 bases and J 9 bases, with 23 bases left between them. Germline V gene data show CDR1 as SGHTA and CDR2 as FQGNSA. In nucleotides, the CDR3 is TGTGCCAGCAGCGCACGGCCACAGGGCCGCTTGGGTTCACCCCTCCACTTT. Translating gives CASSARPQGRLGSPLHF.